This T cell receptor beta chain was identified in a study of cytomegalovirus exposure and HLA in healthy donors. On the study more broadly: HLA-typed donors were the source of approximately 80 million unique TCRs, which an early data release held. Study-level results: Reports state that TCR beta sequences accurately predicted most subjects' HLA-A and HLA-B alleles. Earlier results showed most TCR beta V segments being productive about 90% or about 30% of the time.

As to this clone: Its antigen is as yet unknown.

The CDR3 is made up of 15 amino acids. Germline CDR1 reads MDHEN; CDR2 reads SYDVKM. V dropped 5 bases and J dropped 6; count of bases not matched to a gene: 6. 13 Jbeta primers and 60 Vbeta primers were used for the PCR. The repertoire was sequenced with immunoSEQ multiplex PCR; TCRdb's copy has only in-frame clones and lacks some. The table includes 100,000 to 150,000 clones, around four fifths detected once. Each of the donors was a healthy bone marrow donor. Source material: PBMCs. V gene TRBV28 combines with J gene TRBJ2-2; 10 positions match TRBD2. This sequence was found in a woman between 50 and 59 years old in good health and CMV-seropositive. CDR3 protein: CASSPGLAEAGELFF. The CDR3 DNA is TGTGCCAGCAGTCCCGGACTAGCGGAGGCCGGGGAGCTGTTTTTT.